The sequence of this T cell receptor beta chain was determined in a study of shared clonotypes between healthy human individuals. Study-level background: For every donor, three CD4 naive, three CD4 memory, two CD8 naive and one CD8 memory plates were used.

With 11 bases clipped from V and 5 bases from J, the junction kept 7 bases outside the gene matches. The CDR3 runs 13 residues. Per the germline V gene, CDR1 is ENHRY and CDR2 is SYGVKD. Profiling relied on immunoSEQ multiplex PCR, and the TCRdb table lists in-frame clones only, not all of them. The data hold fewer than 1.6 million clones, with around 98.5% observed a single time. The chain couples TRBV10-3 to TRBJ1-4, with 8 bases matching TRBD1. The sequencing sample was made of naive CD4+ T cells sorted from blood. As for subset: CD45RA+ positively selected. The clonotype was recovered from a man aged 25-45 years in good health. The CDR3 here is CAASGQGNEKLFF. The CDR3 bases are TGTGCCGCATCCGGACAGGGCAATGAAAAACTGTTTTTT.